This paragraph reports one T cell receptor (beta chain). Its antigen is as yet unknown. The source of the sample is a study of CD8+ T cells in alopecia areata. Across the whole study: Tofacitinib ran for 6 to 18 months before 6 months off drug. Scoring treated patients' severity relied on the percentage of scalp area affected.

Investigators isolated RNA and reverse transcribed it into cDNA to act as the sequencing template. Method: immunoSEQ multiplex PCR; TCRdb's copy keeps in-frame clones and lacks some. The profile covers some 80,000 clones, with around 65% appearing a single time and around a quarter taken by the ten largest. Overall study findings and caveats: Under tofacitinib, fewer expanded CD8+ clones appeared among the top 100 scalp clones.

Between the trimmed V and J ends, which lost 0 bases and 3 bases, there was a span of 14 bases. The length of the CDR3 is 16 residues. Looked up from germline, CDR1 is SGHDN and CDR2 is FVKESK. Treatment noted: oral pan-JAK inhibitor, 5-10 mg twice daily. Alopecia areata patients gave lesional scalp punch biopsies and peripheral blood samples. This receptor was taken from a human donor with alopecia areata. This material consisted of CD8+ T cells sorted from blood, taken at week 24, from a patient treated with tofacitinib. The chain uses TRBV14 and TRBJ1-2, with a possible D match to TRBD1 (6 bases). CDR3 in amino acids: CASSQDGGTPYYGYTF. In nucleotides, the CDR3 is TGTGCCAGCAGCCAAGATGGGGGCACCCCATACTATGGCTACACCTTC. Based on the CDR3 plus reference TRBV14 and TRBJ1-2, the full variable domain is EAGVTQFPSHSVIEKGQTVTLRCDPISGHDNLYWYRRVMGKEIKFLLHFVKESKQDESGMPNNRFLAERTGGTYSTLKVQPAELEDSGVYFCASSQDGGTPYYGYTFGSGTRLTVV.